The 9 T cell receptor beta chains below come from one sample, sequenced in a study of blood T cell repertoires in COVID-19. Here immunoSEQ multiplex PCR was the method, and the copy in TCRdb shows in-frame clones only, minus some. The sample yields fewer than 150,000 clones, 70% to 85% seen once. What was sequenced was peripheral blood. The receptors were sampled from a human donor with acute or convalescent COVID-19. The donor label of this sample is uncertain.

The table lists this clone with a few counts. The rearrangement links TRBV4-1 to TRBJ2-6; TRBD1 is a possible D gene (6 bases). CDR3 length: 17 amino acids. Germline CDR1 is MGHRA and CDR2 is YSYEKL. The V and J ends lost 1 base and 0 bases respectively, with 10 bases between them. The CDR3 protein is CASSQVDRSSGANVLTF. The CDR3 nucleotides are TGCGCCAGCAGCCAAGTAGACAGGAGCTCTGGGGCCAACGTCCTGACTTTC.

The V gene is TRBV30, the J gene TRBJ2-7; TRBD2 agrees at 8 bases. The V gene's germline CDR1 is GTSNPN and CDR2 SVGIG (reference sequence). V was clipped by 2 bases and J by 0 bases; unmatched bases: 3. This CDR3 contains 14 residues. DNA of the CDR3: TGTGCCTGGAGTCGGGGGGGGAGCTCCTACGAGCAGTACGTC. Encoded protein: CAWSRGGSSYEQYV.

This rearrangement joins TRBV6-5 to TRBJ2-7; D gene ambiguous. The CDR3 totals 14 residues. CDR1 is MNHEY and CDR2 is SVGAGI in the germline V gene. Between the trimmed V and J ends, which lost 0 bases and 3 bases, there was a span of 9 bases. The CDR3 DNA reads TGTGCCAGCAGTTACTCGAAAAGCGACTACGAGCAGTACGTC. The encoded protein is CASSYSKSDYEQYV.

CDR3 region: CASSLRQGWSSGYTF. As DNA, the CDR3 is TGTGCCAGCAGTCTCAGACAGGGATGGTCTTCTGGCTACACCTTC. The chain links TRBV3-1 (or the pseudogene TRBV3-2) to TRBJ1-2; 7 bases align to TRBD1. V shed 6 bases and J 7 bases; nucleotides not matched to a gene: 14. Germline assignment: CDR1 LGHDT and CDR2 YNNKEL (reference sequence). This CDR3 comprises 15 residues.

V is TRBV27 and J is TRBJ1-2, with 10 bases that match TRBD1. V shed 3 bases, J shed 1 base, and the junction held 2 bases outside the gene matches. The CDR3 loop spans 15 amino acids. The V gene's germline CDR1 is MNHEY and CDR2 SMNVEV (reference sequence). In DNA, the CDR3 is TGTGCCAGCAGTTTGACAGGGGGCTATAACTATGGCTACACCTTC. Translated: CASSLTGGYNYGYTF.

The chain carries TRBV30 and TRBJ1-5; D might be TRBD1 (5 bases). The length of the CDR3 is 13 residues. Trimming took 3 bases from V and 6 from J, leaving 12 bases between them. CDR1 and CDR2 from the germline V gene are GTSNPN and SVGIG (reference sequence). The CDR3 DNA is TGTGCCTGGAGCACCGGGGGACTTCAGCCCCAGCATTTT. Amino acid sequence: CAWSTGGLQPQHF.

V usage is TRBV6-5 and J usage is TRBJ2-5; 11 nucleotides align to TRBD2. J gave up 5 bases and V 6 bases, and 8 bases lay outside the gene matches. The CDR3 is 15 amino acids. Germline V CDR1 and CDR2: MNHEY, SVGAGI. The CDR3: CASRPPSGGPETQYF. CDR3 DNA sequence: TGTGCCAGCAGACCTCCTAGCGGGGGGCCCGAGACCCAGTACTTC.

The chain is built from TRBV13 and TRBJ1-2; TRBD1 is a possible D gene (6 bases). The V end lost 1 base, the J end lost 2 bases, and 11 bases lay between the germline ends. The CDR3 is 15 residues long. The germline CDR1 and CDR2 sequences are PRHDT and FYEKMQ (reference sequence). The CDR3 nucleotides read TGTGCCAGCAGCTTAGAGATCAGGGGAAACTATGGCTACACCTTC. Protein: CASSLEIRGNYGYTF. Supplemented by reference TRBV13 and TRBJ1-2, the full variable domain reads AAGVIQSPRHLIKEKRETATLKCYPIPRHDTVYWYQQGPGQDPQFLISFYEKMQSDKGSIPDRFSAQQFSDYHSELNMSSLELGDSALYFCASSLEIRGNYGYTFGSGTRLTVV.

The chain links TRBV2 to TRBJ1-2; perhaps TRBD1 as D (5 bases). This CDR3 region has 13 residues. V was shortened by 6 bases and J by 5 bases, with 13 bases between the two germline ends. Germline V lookup: CDR1 SNHLY, CDR2 FYNNEI. DNA of the CDR3: TGTGCCAGCAGGGGCGGGACGCCATATGGCTACACCTTC. It encodes CASRGGTPYGYTF.